Listed below are T cell receptor beta chains from one sample, sequenced in a study of T cell responses to AZD1222 COVID-19 vaccine. Method: immunoSEQ multiplex PCR; TCRdb's copy keeps in-frame clones and lacks some. The repertoire holds about 120,000 clones, with 70% to 90% as singletons. The source was peripheral blood, collected on day 0 of AZD1222 vaccination. Source of these receptors: an adult in good health. Both conserved end residues are part of each CDR3. Fields, in order: D gene, V gene, J gene, clone size, CDR3 protein, CDR3 DNA. D genes are given only for firm matches. Clone size is given for some rows only: seen once, a few or many times, or a class if the clone is expanded.

d_call: NA
v_call: TRBV14
j_call: TRBJ2-5
clone_size: NA
cdr3_aa: CASSPVGRWPQETQYF
cdr3_nt: TGTGCCAGCAGCCCAGTTGGCAGGTGGCCCCAAGAGACCCAGTACTTC

d_call: TRBD1
v_call: TRBV5-1
j_call: TRBJ2-7
clone_size: few
cdr3_aa: CASSFFSPLTGGSYEQYF
cdr3_nt: TGCGCCAGCAGCTTTTTCTCCCCTTTGACAGGGGGCTCCTACGAGCAGTACTTC

d_call: NA
v_call: TRBV24-1
j_call: TRBJ1-5
clone_size: NA
cdr3_aa: CATSEGDGGNQPQHF
cdr3_nt: TGTGCCACCAGTGAGGGGGACGGCGGGAATCAGCCCCAGCATTTT

d_call: NA
v_call: TRBV6-5
j_call: TRBJ2-5
clone_size: NA
cdr3_aa: CASRLTEETQYF
cdr3_nt: TGTGCCAGCAGGCTGACAGAAGAGACCCAGTACTTC

d_call: NA
v_call: TRBV14
j_call: TRBJ1-2
clone_size: NA
cdr3_aa: CASSLRRGWNYGYTF
cdr3_nt: TGTGCCAGCAGCCTCAGGAGGGGATGGAACTATGGCTACACCTTC

d_call: TRBD2
v_call: TRBV15
j_call: TRBJ2-2
clone_size: NA
cdr3_aa: CATSRDRTSAWAGELFF
cdr3_nt: TGTGCCACCAGCAGAGACCGTACTAGCGCGTGGGCCGGGGAGCTGTTTTTT

d_call: TRBD2
v_call: TRBV24-1
j_call: TRBJ2-1
clone_size: NA
cdr3_aa: CATSDRGTSGGTSSYNEQFF
cdr3_nt: TGTGCCACCAGTGATCGCGGGACTAGCGGGGGGACTAGCTCCTACAATGAGCAGTTCTTC

d_call: NA
v_call: TRBV7-2
j_call: TRBJ2-2
clone_size: NA
cdr3_aa: CASSFRARSGAANTGELFF
cdr3_nt: TGTGCCAGCAGCTTTAGGGCTCGGTCGGGGGCCGCGAACACCGGGGAGCTGTTTTTT

d_call: NA
v_call: TRBV5-1
j_call: TRBJ2-1
clone_size: NA
cdr3_aa: CASSSQGYNEQFF
cdr3_nt: TGCGCCAGCAGCTCGCAGGGTTACAATGAGCAGTTCTTC

d_call: NA
v_call: TRBV28
j_call: TRBJ1-2
clone_size: NA
cdr3_aa: CASTSPPEGMNGYTF
cdr3_nt: TGTGCCAGCACCTCCCCGCCGGAGGGAATGAATGGCTACACCTTC

d_call: NA
v_call: TRBV11-2
j_call: TRBJ2-1
clone_size: NA
cdr3_aa: CASSLDLGDEQFF
cdr3_nt: TGTGCCAGCAGCTTAGATCTGGGGGATGAGCAGTTCTTC

d_call: TRBD2
v_call: TRBV28
j_call: TRBJ2-1
clone_size: NA
cdr3_aa: CASSLRTGGSFEFF
cdr3_nt: TGTGCCAGCAGTTTAAGGACCGGGGGGAGCTTTGAGTTCTTC

d_call: NA
v_call: TRBV9
j_call: TRBJ1-3
clone_size: NA
cdr3_aa: CASSLGIGPDSGNTIYF
cdr3_nt: TGTGCCAGCAGCCTCGGGATTGGACCGGACTCTGGAAACACCATATATTTT

d_call: NA
v_call: TRBV9
j_call: TRBJ1-1
clone_size: medium-sized
cdr3_aa: CASSVGQKNTEAFF
cdr3_nt: TGTGCCAGCAGCGTCGGACAGAAGAACACTGAAGCTTTCTTT

d_call: NA
v_call: TRBV7-2
j_call: TRBJ2-3
clone_size: NA
cdr3_aa: CASSLVLGLGTDTQYF
cdr3_nt: TGTGCCAGCAGCCTCGTATTAGGACTGGGCACAGATACGCAGTATTTT

d_call: TRBD2
v_call: TRBV19
j_call: TRBJ2-2
clone_size: once
cdr3_aa: CASKAPLAGNTGELFF
cdr3_nt: TGTGCCAGTAAGGCCCCCCTAGCGGGGAACACCGGGGAGCTGTTTTTT

d_call: TRBD2
v_call: TRBV4-2
j_call: TRBJ2-1
clone_size: once
cdr3_aa: CASSQGPSGGQDEQFF
cdr3_nt: TGTGCCAGCAGCCAAGGGCCGAGCGGGGGCCAAGATGAGCAGTTCTTC

d_call: TRBD2
v_call: TRBV28
j_call: TRBJ2-2
clone_size: NA
cdr3_aa: CAGGTRPDTGELFF
cdr3_nt: TGTGCCGGCGGGACTAGGCCTGACACCGGGGAGCTGTTTTTT

d_call: NA
v_call: TRBV30
j_call: TRBJ1-4
clone_size: NA
cdr3_aa: CAWSPPGSLNEKLFF
cdr3_nt: TGTGCCTGGAGTCCCCCTGGCAGTCTTAATGAAAAACTGTTTTTT

d_call: NA
v_call: TRBV7-3
j_call: TRBJ2-5
clone_size: NA
cdr3_aa: CASSLDHRGASGGTQYF
cdr3_nt: TGTGCCAGCAGCTTAGATCACCGGGGGGCTAGCGGAGGGACCCAGTACTTC

d_call: NA
v_call: TRBV20-1
j_call: TRBJ2-7
clone_size: NA
cdr3_aa: CSASPGAPYEQYF
cdr3_nt: TGCAGTGCTAGTCCGGGGGCCCCCTACGAGCAGTACTTC

d_call: NA
v_call: TRBV19
j_call: TRBJ2-1
clone_size: once
cdr3_aa: CASSMRRASSYNEQFF
cdr3_nt: TGTGCCAGTAGTATGCGGCGGGCGAGCTCCTACAATGAGCAGTTCTTC

d_call: NA
v_call: TRBV6-5
j_call: TRBJ1-2
clone_size: NA
cdr3_aa: CASSLGHLGYGYTF
cdr3_nt: TGTGCCAGCAGTTTGGGACATCTGGGTTATGGCTACACCTTC

d_call: TRBD1
v_call: TRBV18
j_call: TRBJ2-7
clone_size: once
cdr3_aa: CASSPQGAHEQYF
cdr3_nt: TGTGCCAGCTCACCCCAGGGGGCCCACGAGCAGTACTTC

d_call: NA
v_call: TRBV6-4
j_call: TRBJ1-2
clone_size: once
cdr3_aa: CASSQRQGNYGYTF
cdr3_nt: TGTGCCAGCAGTCAAAGGCAGGGTAACTATGGCTACACCTTC

d_call: NA
v_call: TRBV11-2
j_call: TRBJ2-7
clone_size: NA
cdr3_aa: CASSSLAFALYEQYF
cdr3_nt: TGTGCCAGCAGCTCCCTTGCGTTTGCCCTCTACGAGCAGTACTTC

d_call: TRBD1
v_call: TRBV28
j_call: TRBJ1-2
clone_size: once
cdr3_aa: CASSPPGGLGYTF
cdr3_nt: TGTGCCAGCAGCCCCCCAGGGGGACTGGGCTACACCTTC

d_call: NA
v_call: TRBV20-1
j_call: TRBJ1-2
clone_size: once
cdr3_aa: CSASRGVYYGYTF
cdr3_nt: TGCAGTGCTAGTCGAGGGGTCTATTATGGCTACACCTTC

d_call: TRBD2
v_call: TRBV12-3/TRBV12-4
j_call: TRBJ2-1
clone_size: few
cdr3_aa: CATLAGELNEQFF
cdr3_nt: TGTGCCACCCTAGCGGGAGAGTTGAATGAGCAGTTCTTC

d_call: NA
v_call: TRBV11-2
j_call: TRBJ2-7
clone_size: NA
cdr3_aa: CASSLVPGADYEQYF
cdr3_nt: TGTGCCAGCAGCTTAGTGCCAGGGGCAGACTACGAGCAGTACTTC

d_call: NA
v_call: TRBV5-1
j_call: TRBJ2-5
clone_size: few
cdr3_aa: CASSEVPGYQETQYF
cdr3_nt: TGCGCCAGCAGCGAAGTTCCGGGCTACCAAGAGACCCAGTACTTC

d_call: NA
v_call: TRBV19
j_call: TRBJ1-2
clone_size: NA
cdr3_aa: CASSATGMEPYGYTF
cdr3_nt: TGTGCCAGTAGTGCTACAGGGATGGAGCCCTATGGCTACACCTTC

d_call: NA
v_call: TRBV5-1
j_call: TRBJ2-2
clone_size: NA
cdr3_aa: CASSLTYRTGELFF
cdr3_nt: TGCGCCAGCAGCTTGACCTACAGGACCGGGGAGCTGTTTTTT

d_call: NA
v_call: TRBV4-1
j_call: TRBJ2-4
clone_size: NA
cdr3_aa: CASSQTGNVAKNIQYF
cdr3_nt: TGCGCCAGCAGCCAAACAGGGAATGTAGCCAAAAACATTCAGTACTTC

d_call: TRBD2
v_call: TRBV7-3
j_call: TRBJ2-3
clone_size: NA
cdr3_aa: CASSDSGSYTDTQYF
cdr3_nt: TGTGCCAGCAGCGATAGCGGGAGCTACACAGATACGCAGTATTTT

d_call: NA
v_call: TRBV12-3/TRBV12-4
j_call: TRBJ1-1
clone_size: NA
cdr3_aa: CASSLTANTEAFF
cdr3_nt: TGTGCCAGCAGTTTGACAGCGAACACTGAAGCTTTCTTT

d_call: NA
v_call: TRBV11-3
j_call: TRBJ2-7
clone_size: NA
cdr3_aa: CASSTRQTADEQYF
cdr3_nt: TGTGCCAGCAGCACACGACAGACCGCGGACGAGCAGTACTTC

d_call: TRBD2
v_call: TRBV3-1/TRBV3-2
j_call: TRBJ2-2
clone_size: NA
cdr3_aa: CASSQDGLRASGYTGELFF
cdr3_nt: TGTGCCAGCAGCCAAGACGGACTACGAGCTAGCGGCTACACCGGGGAGCTGTTTTTT

d_call: TRBD2
v_call: TRBV6-5
j_call: TRBJ2-1
clone_size: NA
cdr3_aa: CATLRGLAGAGEQFF
cdr3_nt: TGTGCCACCCTCCGGGGGCTAGCGGGAGCGGGTGAGCAGTTCTTC

d_call: TRBD2
v_call: TRBV7-9
j_call: TRBJ2-7
clone_size: NA
cdr3_aa: CASSSTSGSGEQYF
cdr3_nt: TGTGCCAGCAGCTCAACTAGCGGTTCAGGTGAGCAGTACTTC

d_call: NA
v_call: TRBV20-1
j_call: TRBJ1-2
clone_size: NA
cdr3_aa: CSARGIYGYTF
cdr3_nt: TGCAGTGCTAGAGGCATCTATGGCTACACCTTC

d_call: NA
v_call: TRBV5-1
j_call: TRBJ2-4
clone_size: NA
cdr3_aa: CASSSGLPNIQYF
cdr3_nt: TGCGCCAGCAGCTCCGGACTCCCAAACATTCAGTACTTC

d_call: TRBD1
v_call: TRBV9
j_call: TRBJ2-1
clone_size: NA
cdr3_aa: CASSARPPGTGPYNEQFF
cdr3_nt: TGTGCCAGCAGCGCCCGACCCCCTGGGACAGGGCCCTACAATGAGCAGTTCTTC

d_call: TRBD2
v_call: TRBV28
j_call: TRBJ2-1
clone_size: NA
cdr3_aa: CASSLGGVYNEQFF
cdr3_nt: TGTGCCAGCAGCCTGGGAGGGGTTTACAATGAGCAGTTCTTC

d_call: TRBD2
v_call: TRBV4-1
j_call: TRBJ2-7
clone_size: NA
cdr3_aa: CASSPGLAGESGRYEQYF
cdr3_nt: TGCGCCAGCAGCCCGGGACTAGCGGGAGAGAGCGGTAGATACGAGCAGTACTTC

d_call: NA
v_call: TRBV19
j_call: TRBJ2-1
clone_size: once
cdr3_aa: CASSIVGSYPYNEQFF
cdr3_nt: TGTGCCAGTAGTATAGTAGGGAGCTACCCGTACAATGAGCAGTTCTTC

d_call: TRBD2
v_call: TRBV2
j_call: TRBJ2-7
clone_size: NA
cdr3_aa: CACHKGSGYEQYF
cdr3_nt: TGTGCCTGCCACAAGGGTAGCGGGTACGAGCAGTACTTC

d_call: TRBD2
v_call: TRBV20-1
j_call: TRBJ2-7
clone_size: NA
cdr3_aa: CSASTSGLSYEQYF
cdr3_nt: TGCAGTGCCAGTACTAGCGGCCTATCCTACGAGCAGTACTTC

d_call: NA
v_call: TRBV7-7
j_call: TRBJ2-5
clone_size: NA
cdr3_aa: CASSPALVMQTQYF
cdr3_nt: TGTGCTAGCAGCCCAGCGCTAGTTATGCAGACCCAGTACTTC

d_call: TRBD2
v_call: TRBV11-2
j_call: TRBJ2-4
clone_size: once
cdr3_aa: CASSLDYGIAGGPGNIQYF
cdr3_nt: TGTGCCAGCAGCTTAGATTACGGAATAGCGGGAGGGCCGGGAAACATTCAGTACTTC

d_call: NA
v_call: TRBV6-5
j_call: TRBJ2-7
clone_size: NA
cdr3_aa: CASKGMDGPYEQYF
cdr3_nt: TGTGCCAGCAAGGGGATGGACGGGCCCTACGAGCAGTACTTC